This entry concerns a single T cell receptor beta chain. No antigen is known for it. Nothing much larger sits one base from this clone, and base qualities are not available. The CDR3 regions of human TCRbeta chains were subjected to immunosequencing. The source study handled its data this way. Repertoire TCRs were matched against a reference library of SARS-CoV-2-specific TCRs generated with the MIRA antigen-specificity platform. Breadth was defined as the fraction of unique TCRs that were SARS-CoV-2-associated, and depth was defined as the fraction of total T cells that were SARS-CoV-2-associated. Using the MIRA data, each spike-specific TCR was assigned both to the spike region to which the TCR was reactive and to a CD4 or CD8 class. Log10-transformed breadth and depth values were compared by one-way ANOVA with Sidak's multiple comparisons tests. TCRdb's version of the immuneACCESS table is confined to in-frame rearrangements and falls short of the full clone set. An unresolved V gene accounts for under half of the shortfall where checked; the remainder is of unknown origin. V, J and clone size were drawn from that table, and D and trimming were deduced from the DNA. In all, the sample holds approximately 180,000 clones, and 85% to 90% of those were seen once. The top ten constitute roughly 25% of the sample.

This sample was taken from a study of T cell responses to AZD1222 COVID-19 vaccine (dated by TCRdb to the early 2020s). Notes on the research overall: TCR sequencing covered approximately 230 trial participants: 200 to 220 given two doses of AZD1222 and 26 given two doses of MenACWY control vaccine. Trial participants were enrolled by age into subgroups of 18-55, 56-69 and 70-plus years, and roughly 150, 30 and 60 TCR-sequenced participants, respectively, were included in these subgroups.

Here V drops 1 base and J drops 6 bases, and the junction holds 12 bases not matched to any gene. Taken from cysteine to phenylalanine, the CDR3 has 16 residues. Only the CDR3 DNA is retained, 48 bases long and in frame from the first base. CDR1 and CDR2 are drawn from the germline V gene (reference sequence): SGHNT, YYREEE. In the paper's terms, the time point label means: about 28 days (+/-7) after the second vaccine dose. AZD1222 recipients given second doses at about 4 weeks or at about 12 weeks were pooled, since spike-specific TCR depth and breadth were not found to differ between the two schedules. Samples from vaccinated people were obtained from the UK trials COV001 and COV002, which included a single-blind randomized controlled phase 2/3 trial of AZD1222 (ChAdOx1 nCoV-19) in healthy adults. Trial participant PBMC samples were collected at day 0 and day 28 after the second dose for TCRbeta chain sequencing.

What the research found in general, with its limitations: Conclusions about previously exposed vaccinees were limited because only six AZD1222 recipients were SARS-CoV-2 seropositive at baseline. Reportedly, close to half of the unique spike-specific TCRs recognized epitopes lying outside the regions that are mutated in the B.1.351 and B.1.1.7 variants. Because no day 14 peak-response samples were available, the repertoires could be characterized only after the peak T cell response. The whole spike protein was spanned by vaccine-associated CD4 TCRs, and dominant responses were seen in regions 160-218 and 743-854. After two AZD1222 doses, spike-specific TCR breadth and depth were significantly higher than at day 0 and than in MenACWY recipients. In the small 56-69-year group, the increase in depth fell short of significance, most likely because of low power. Participants were mostly white British, with more females than males. The authors suggested clonal diversity may have been underestimated.

The sample here was peripheral blood, taken 28 days after the second AZD1222 dose. The sequence came from an adult who received the AZD1222 COVID-19 vaccine. The chain is made from TRBV5-4 and TRBJ2-7, with 8 central nucleotides matching TRBD2. The CDR3 corresponds to CASSLSRSTAGGEQYF. The DNA sequence is TGTGCCAGCAGCTTGTCCCGATCCACGGCGGGAGGCGAGCAGTACTTC.